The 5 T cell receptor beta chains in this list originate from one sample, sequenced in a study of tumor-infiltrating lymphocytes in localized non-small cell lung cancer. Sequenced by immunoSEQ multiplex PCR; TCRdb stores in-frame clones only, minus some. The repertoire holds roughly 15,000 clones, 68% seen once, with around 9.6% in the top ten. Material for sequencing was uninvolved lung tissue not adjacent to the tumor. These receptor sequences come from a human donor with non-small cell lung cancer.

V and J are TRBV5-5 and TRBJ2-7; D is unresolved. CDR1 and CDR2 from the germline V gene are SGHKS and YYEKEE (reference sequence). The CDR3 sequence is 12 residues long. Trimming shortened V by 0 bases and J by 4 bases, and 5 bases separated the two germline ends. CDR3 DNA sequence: TGTGCCAGCAGCTTGGCATTGTACGAGCAGTACGTC. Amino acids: CASSLALYEQYV.

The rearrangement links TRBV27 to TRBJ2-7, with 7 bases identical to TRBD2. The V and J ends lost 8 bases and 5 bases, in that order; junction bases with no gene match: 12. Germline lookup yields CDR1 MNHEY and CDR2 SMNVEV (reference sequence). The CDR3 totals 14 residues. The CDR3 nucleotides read TGTGCCAGCCACCAACTAGCGCGTCCACACGAGCAGTACTTC. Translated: CASHQLARPHEQYF.

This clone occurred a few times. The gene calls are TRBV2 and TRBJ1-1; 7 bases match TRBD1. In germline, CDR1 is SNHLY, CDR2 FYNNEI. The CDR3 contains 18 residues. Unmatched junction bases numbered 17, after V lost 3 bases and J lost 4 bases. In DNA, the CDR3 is TGTGCCAGCAGTGATCCCTATTCGAGGGGGCGCGGGGGCACTGAAGCTTTCTTT. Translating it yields CASSDPYSRGRGGTEAFF. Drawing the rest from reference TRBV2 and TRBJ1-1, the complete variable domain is EPEVTQTPSHQVTQMGQEVILRCVPISNHLYFYWYRQILGQKVEFLVSFYNNEISEKSEIFDDQFSVERPDGSNFTLKIRSTKLEDSAMYFCASSDPYSRGRGGTEAFFGQGTRLTVV.

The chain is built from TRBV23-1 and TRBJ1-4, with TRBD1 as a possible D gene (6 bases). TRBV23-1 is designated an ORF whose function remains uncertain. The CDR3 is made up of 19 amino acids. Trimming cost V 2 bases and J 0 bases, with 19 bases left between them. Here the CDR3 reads CASSQRNARGVATNEKLFF. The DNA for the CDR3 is TGCGCCAGCAGTCAACGAAACGCCAGGGGAGTCGCAACTAATGAAAAACTGTTTTTT.

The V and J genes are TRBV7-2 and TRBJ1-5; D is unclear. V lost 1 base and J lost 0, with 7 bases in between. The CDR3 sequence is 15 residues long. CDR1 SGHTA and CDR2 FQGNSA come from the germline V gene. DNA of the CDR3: TGTGCCAGCAGCTTAGACAGTTATAGCAATCAGCCCCAGCATTTT. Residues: CASSLDSYSNQPQHF.